This is a list of T cell receptor beta chains from one sample in a study of sequential checkpoint blockade in melanoma. Generated by immunoSEQ multiplex PCR, the TCRdb table keeps only in-frame clones and is missing some. The sample has about 10,000 clones; roughly 80% are singletons. Sequenced here: CD8+ T cells sorted from blood (inferred from file names), sampled from a patient given nivolumab and ipilimumab in sequence. The receptors shown here come from a human donor with melanoma. The CDR3 runs from the conserved cysteine through the conserved F or W. The D gene is left open where the match is weak. Clone size is not always given. Where it is, it says once, few, many or a class for expanded clones.

>TRBV27|-|TRBJ1-3|-
CASRPQVRSGNTIYF
TGTGCCAGCAGGCCTCAGGTGCGCTCTGGAAACACCATATATTTT
>TRBV7-9|-|TRBJ2-1|-
CASSGISASRDSYNEQFF
TGTGCCAGCAGCGGGATATCAGCTAGCCGAGATTCTTACAATGAGCAGTTCTTC
>TRBV28|TRBD1|TRBJ1-2|-
CASGTHRGDYGYTF
TGTGCCAGCGGTACGCACAGGGGGGACTATGGCTACACCTTC
>TRBV19|TRBD1|TRBJ2-7|-
CASSITGAAYEQYF
TGTGCCAGTAGTATTACAGGGGCCGCCTACGAGCAGTACTTC
>TRBV21-1|-|TRBJ2-7|medium-sized
CASSRESSGYF
TGTGCCAGCAGCAGAGAGAGTAGTGGGTACTTC
>TRBV5-6|TRBD1|TRBJ1-1|-
CASSSAGGLVNTEAFF
TGTGCCAGCAGCTCGGCAGGGGGATTGGTGAACACTGAAGCTTTCTTT
>TRBV7-6|-|TRBJ2-1|-
CASSLGALGASYNEQFF
TGTGCCAGCAGCTTAGGGGCCCTGGGGGCCTCCTACAATGAGCAGTTCTTC
>TRBV4-1|TRBD2|TRBJ2-1|-
CASSLSGNWNEQFF
TGCGCCAGCAGCCTCAGCGGGAATTGGAATGAGCAGTTCTTC
>TRBV9|-|TRBJ2-7|-
CASSVGTDYYEQYF
TGTGCCAGCAGCGTAGGGACAGATTACTACGAGCAGTACTTC
>TRBV7-9|TRBD2|TRBJ2-7|medium-sized
CASSRSGESIYEQYF
TGTGCCAGCAGTCGGAGCGGGGAAAGTATCTACGAGCAGTACTTC
>TRBV13|TRBD2|TRBJ2-1|once
CASSRRLASEQFF
TGTGCCAGCAGCAGACGACTAGCCAGTGAGCAGTTCTTC
>TRBV7-3|TRBD1|TRBJ2-7|-
CASSYGTGNTYEQYF
TGTGCCAGCAGTTACGGGACAGGGAACACCTACGAGCAGTACTTC
>TRBV15|-|TRBJ2-7|once
CATSRVPEGSYEQYF
TGTGCCACCAGCAGAGTCCCCGAGGGCTCCTACGAGCAGTACTTC
>TRBV10-2|TRBD2|TRBJ2-1|-
CASSDRTSGYNEQFF
TGCGCCAGCAGTGACCGGACTAGCGGCTACAATGAGCAGTTCTTC
>TRBV19|-|TRBJ1-1|few
CASSIVAAENTEAFF
TGTGCCAGTAGTATAGTAGCGGCGGAAAACACTGAAGCTTTCTTT
>TRBV29-1|TRBD1|TRBJ2-7|few
CSVEAWTGDVNEQYF
TGCAGCGTTGAAGCCTGGACAGGGGATGTCAACGAGCAGTACTTC
>TRBV19|TRBD1|TRBJ1-1|-
CASSIRTGWTEAFF
TGTGCCAGTAGTATTCGGACAGGGTGGACTGAAGCTTTCTTT
>TRBV7-8|-|TRBJ2-7|-
CASSLIGYEQYF
TGTGCCAGCAGCTTAATCGGTTACGAGCAGTACTTC
>TRBV28|TRBD1|TRBJ2-4|-
CASSSDRGINIQYF
TGTGCCAGCAGTTCGGACAGGGGGATCAACATTCAGTACTTC
>TRBV18|-|TRBJ1-1|-
CASSPPLRTEAFF
TGTGCCAGCTCACCACCACTACGGACTGAAGCTTTCTTT
>TRBV6-5|TRBD2|TRBJ2-7|-
CASSYGMGGDEQYF
TGTGCCAGCAGTTACGGGATGGGAGGGGACGAGCAGTACTTC
>TRBV27|TRBD2|TRBJ2-7|once
CASSLATAGGPYEQYF
TGTGCCAGCAGTTTAGCCACAGCGGGAGGTCCCTACGAGCAGTACTTC
>TRBV4-1|-|TRBJ1-5|-
CASSEVPYSNQPQHF
TGCGCCAGCAGCGAAGTCCCTTATAGCAATCAGCCCCAGCATTTT
>TRBV9|TRBD2|TRBJ2-1|few
CASSASGSVSYNEQFF
TGTGCCAGCAGCGCAAGCGGGAGTGTTTCCTACAATGAGCAGTTCTTC
>TRBV27|TRBD2|TRBJ2-1|-
CASSLIAGVFDEQFF
TGTGCCAGCAGTTTGATAGCGGGAGTTTTTGATGAGCAGTTCTTC
>TRBV5-8|-|TRBJ1-1|once
CASSSRDISISTEAFF
TGTGCCAGCAGCTCCCGGGACATCTCGATTAGTACTGAAGCTTTCTTT
>TRBV5-6|TRBD1|TRBJ1-4|-
CASSPNRRGSNEKLFF
TGTGCCAGCAGCCCGAACCGCAGGGGGTCTAATGAAAAACTGTTTTTT
>TRBV5-4|-|TRBJ1-2|few
CASSQGKAVTDLLGYTF
TGTGCCAGCAGCCAGGGGAAAGCTGTGACAGATCTGCTTGGCTACACCTTC
>TRBV15|TRBD1|TRBJ1-4|-
CATSTGTGSTNEKLFF
TGTGCCACCAGCACCGGGACAGGGAGTACTAATGAAAAACTGTTTTTT
>TRBV7-9|-|TRBJ2-7|-
CASSYWTDEQYF
TGTGCCAGCAGCTACTGGACAGACGAGCAGTACTTC
>TRBV27|TRBD2|TRBJ2-7|once
CASSPSGLSYEQYF
TGTGCCAGCAGTCCTAGCGGCCTCTCCTACGAGCAGTACTTC
>TRBV7-9|TRBD2|TRBJ2-1|-
CASSSRLAGGSNEQFF
TGTGCCAGCAGCTCCCGACTAGCGGGAGGGAGTAATGAGCAGTTCTTC
>TRBV7-9|TRBD2|TRBJ2-2|-
CASSLDGGGPIGELFF
TGTGCCAGCAGCTTGGACGGGGGAGGGCCCATCGGGGAGCTGTTTTTT
>TRBV30|-|TRBJ1-5|-
CAWSVLENSWDQPQHF
TGTGCCTGGAGTGTACTCGAGAACAGCTGGGATCAGCCCCAGCATTTT
>TRBV5-6|TRBD1|TRBJ2-7|-
CASSFWTGRYEQYF
TGTGCCAGCAGCTTCTGGACAGGGAGATACGAGCAGTACTTC
>TRBV4-3|TRBD2|TRBJ2-7|-
CASSQDPSSGRGYEQYF
TGCGCCAGCAGCCAAGATCCCTCTAGCGGGAGAGGCTACGAGCAGTACTTC
>TRBV4-1|-|TRBJ2-1|-
CASSQSEALYNEQFF
TGCGCCAGCAGCCAGTCGGAGGCCTTGTACAATGAGCAGTTCTTC